This is a list of T cell receptor beta chains from one sample in a study of beta chain features in type 1 diabetes. Here immunoSEQ multiplex PCR was the method, and the copy in TCRdb shows in-frame clones only, minus some. Of over 650,000 clones listed, around 15% are singletons. The sequencing sample was made of naive CD4+ T cells from blood. The receptors shown here come from a man aged 18 to 29 with type 1 diabetes. CDR3s include the opening cysteine and the closing phenylalanine or tryptophan. Fields, in order: V gene, D gene, clone size, J gene, CDR3 DNA, CDR3 protein. The D gene is left open where the match is weak. Clone size appears in some rows only: once, few, many, or a class for an expanded clone.

TRBV6-5	.	.	TRBJ1-2	TGTGCCAGCAGTTACGGCAGAACTAACTATGGCTACACCTTC	CASSYGRTNYGYTF
TRBV9	TRBD1	few	TRBJ2-7	TGTGCCAGCAGCGTAGCTCCGGGACAGCAATACGAGCAGTACTTC	CASSVAPGQQYEQYF
TRBV6-5	.	.	TRBJ1-3	TGTGCCAGCAGTTACGAGGGTGAGGGCACCATATATTTT	CASSYEGEGTIYF
TRBV7-2	.	.	TRBJ2-5	TGTGCCAGCAGCTCCCGGGAGACCCAGTACTTC	CASSSRETQYF
TRBV5-1	TRBD2	.	TRBJ2-5	TGCGCCAGCAGCTTGGCGTCGGGAGGGCCGGGGGAGACCCAGTACTTC	CASSLASGGPGETQYF
TRBV6-6	.	.	TRBJ2-5	TGTGCCAGCAGTGCTTCGGAGACCCAGTACTTC	CASSASETQYF
TRBV14	.	.	TRBJ2-7	TGTGCCAGCAGTTCGGGGATTGAGCAGTACTTC	CASSSGIEQYF
TRBV29-1	TRBD1	few	TRBJ2-5	TGCAGCGTTAGTGGACAGGGTGGGTGGGAGACCCAGTACTTC	CSVSGQGGWETQYF
TRBV4-3	.	.	TRBJ2-5	TGCGCCAGCAGCCGAGGGGCAGGGCCCCAAGAGACCCAGTACTTC	CASSRGAGPQETQYF
TRBV5-4	.	few	TRBJ2-1	TGTGCCAGCAGCCACGTTAGGCAGGGTCTAAACAATGAGCAGTTCTTC	CASSHVRQGLNNEQFF
TRBV5-6	.	few	TRBJ2-3	TGTGCCAGCAGCTTGATCGGGAGCACAGATACGCAGTATTTT	CASSLIGSTDTQYF
TRBV2	.	.	TRBJ2-3	TGTGCCAGCAGTGTAAGGGCCCGGGGAGATACGCAGTATTTT	CASSVRARGDTQYF
TRBV18	.	.	TRBJ2-6	TGTGCCAGCTCAGCTATTAGGCAAAGCTCTGGGGCCAACGTCCTGACTTTC	CASSAIRQSSGANVLTF